These 17 T cell receptor beta chains came from one sample sequenced in a study of T cells in Graves' hyperthyroidism and ophthalmopathy. Amplification of TCR beta CDR3 regions was performed using RNA transcripts as template. First-round RT-PCR targeting the TCR CDR3 was performed with the HTBI primer set. TCRdb redid the calling of the multiplex PCR reads with MiXCR, one entry per CDR3 protein. The table shows roughly 500,000 distinct CDR3 sequences, with approximately 49% occurring only once. The specimen was peripheral blood or thyroid tissue (not recorded which). The receptors derive from an adult woman with Graves' disease, either hyperthyroidism or ophthalmopathy (not recorded which).

This chain connects TRBV9 to TRBJ2-2, with TRBD2 matching 7 bases. The CDR3 consists of 15 residues. Trimming removed 0 bases from V and 3 bases from J; junction bases left unmatched: 2. Germline assignment: CDR1 SGDLS and CDR2 YYNGEE. In DNA form, the CDR3 reads TGTGCCAGCAGCGTAGAGGGAGGGTACACCGGGGAGCTGTTTTTT. Its protein product is CASSVEGGYTGELFF.

This chain joins TRBV12-3 or TRBV12-4 and TRBJ2-7; D gene unclear. The CDR3 is 11 amino acids. The V end was cut by 5 bases, the J end by 9 bases, with 11 bases between. CDR3 nucleotides: TGTGCCAGCAGTGACCCGTTTGTGCAGTACTTC. Translating it yields CASSDPFVQYF.

Concerning this clonotype: The junction shows a germline mismatch at one end, possibly a read error. V gene TRBV28 combines with J gene TRBJ2-5, with a tentative D call TRBD1 (6 bases). The CDR3 contains 12 residues. Germline assignment: CDR1 MDHEN and CDR2 SYDVKM. CDR3 amino acids: CASGLGGRAVYF. The CDR3 DNA sequence: TGTGCCAGCGGTTTAGGGGGACGCGCCGTGTACTTC.

The rearrangement links TRBV5-1 to TRBJ2-7; 7 positions match TRBD2. V lost 3 bases to trimming and J lost 2 bases; unmatched junction nucleotides: 8. Germline assignment: CDR1 SGHRS and CDR2 YFSETQ. This CDR3 comprises 15 residues. This CDR3 reads CASSWLAAGTYEQYF. The DNA of the CDR3 is TGCGCCAGCAGCTGGCTAGCGGCAGGGACCTACGAGCAGTACTTC.

The chain is built from TRBV5-1 and TRBJ2-3, with D perhaps given as TRBD1 or TRBD2 (5 bases each). V dropped 4 bases and J dropped 2 bases, with 14 bases sitting between them. The length of the CDR3 is 15 residues. Germline CDR1 is SGHRS and CDR2 is YFSETQ. In DNA, the CDR3 is TGCGCCAGCAGCGGGGGACGGATTAACACAGATACGCAGTATTTT. It is translated as CASSGGRINTDTQYF.

Comments on this clonotype: No DNA is shown, since the ends of the CDR3 on it are uncertain; the CDR3 is the one TCRdb lists. J is TRBJ2-2 and V is TRBV10-3; the table's D call of TRBD2 was not tested on the DNA. The CDR3 is 23 residues long, counting both termini. Looked up from germline, CDR1 is ENHRY and CDR2 is SYGVKD. The CDR3 region is CAISDPSSYEQYFGPTNTGELFF.

V is TRBV28 and J is TRBJ1-3; TRBD1 might be the D (6 bases). The ends were cut back, 8 bases at V and 1 base at J, with 12 bases in the middle. The CDR3 is made up of 14 amino acids. CDR1 MDHEN and CDR2 SYDVKM come from the germline V gene. The CDR3 sequence: CASGSRGSGNTIYF. For the CDR3, the DNA is TGTGCCAGCGGAAGTAGGGGGTCTGGAAACACCATATATTTT.

This clonotype was counted between two and nine times. The J gene is TRBJ1-4, the V gene TRBV2; D ambiguous. In germline, CDR1 is SNHLY, CDR2 FYNNEI. Trimming left V 6 bases short and J 0 bases short, with 8 bases between. The CDR3 sequence is 14 residues long. For the CDR3, the DNA is TGTGCCAGCAGGAGGGATGCAACTAATGAAAAACTGTTTTTT. It yields the protein CASRRDATNEKLFF.

This chain connects TRBV16 to TRBJ1-5; a weak D match, TRBD1 (6 bases). Germline V gene lookup returns CDR1 KGHSY and CDR2 FQNENV. V shed 10 bases and J shed 6 bases, with 13 bases lying between them. This CDR3 has 12 residues. CDR3 region: CATRATGQPQHF. The CDR3 DNA sequence: TGTGCCACCAGGGCGACAGGTCAGCCCCAGCATTTT. The full variable domain, in which reference TRBV16 and TRBJ1-5 provide the parts outside the CDR3, is GEEVAQTPKHLVRGEGQKAKLYCAPIKGHSYVFWYQQVLKNEFKFLISFQNENVFDETGMPKERFSAKCLPNSPCSLEIQATKLEDSAVYFCATRATGQPQHFGDGTRLSIL.

The V call is TRBV7-2, the J call TRBJ1-5, with a tentative D call TRBD1 (6 bases). This CDR3 spans 14 amino acids. Germline V gene data show CDR1 as SGHTA and CDR2 as FQGNSA. V was shortened by 7 bases and J by 6 bases, with 16 bases between the two germline ends. CDR3: CASTRNGGGQPQHF. The CDR3 DNA reads as TGTGCCAGCACTCGTAACGGGGGCGGTCAGCCCCAGCATTTT.

At least ten counts were recorded for this clonotype. V is TRBV12-3 or TRBV12-4 and J is TRBJ1-1, with TRBD1 matching over 7 bases. V shed 5 bases, J shed 3 bases, and the junction held 3 bases outside the gene matches. This CDR3 contains 13 residues. The CDR3 DNA sequence: TGTGCCAGCAGTCCAGGGGGGCACACTGAAGCTTTCTTT. This codes for CASSPGGHTEAFF.

This clonotype was counted only a few times. This chain joins TRBV20-1 and TRBJ1-4; D not resolved. The CDR3 extends over 11 amino acids. Germline CDR1 DFQATT, CDR2 SNEGSKA (reference sequence). Trimming shortened V by 3 bases and J by 6 bases, and 5 bases separated the two germline ends. CDR3 in DNA: TGCAGTGCTAGGACCTATGAAAAACTGTTTTTT. Its translation is CSARTYEKLFF.

V is TRBV5-5 and J is TRBJ2-7; D not resolved. Trimming stripped 4 bases from V and 8 bases from J, with 7 bases between. Germline V CDR1 and CDR2: SGHKS, YYEKEE (reference sequence). The CDR3 length is 10 residues. This CDR3 is CASSPGKQYF. The CDR3 DNA reads as TGTGCCAGCAGCCCAGGCAAGCAGTACTTC.

The chain recombines TRBV9 with TRBJ2-5; maybe TRBD1 (8 bases). The CDR3 sequence is 15 residues long. Deletions cut 4 bases from V and 5 bases from J, with 18 bases between. Germline CDR1 and CDR2: SGDLS and YYNGEE. CDR3 region: CASSRTGGEGETQYF. The CDR3 DNA follows: TGTGCCAGCAGCCGTACAGGGGGGGAGGGGGAGACCCAGTACTTC. The whole variable domain, filled in from reference TRBV9 and TRBJ2-5, reads DSGVTQTPKHLITATGQRVTLRCSPRSGDLSVYWYQQSLDQGLQFLIQYYNGEERAKGNILERFSAQQFPDLHSELNLSSLELGDSALYFCASSRTGGEGETQYFGPGTRLLVL.

This clonotype appeared many times. The CDR3 loop reads CASSLSGQTYEQYF. The CDR3 DNA reads TGTGCCAGCAGCTTGTCAGGACAGACCTACGAGCAGTACTTC. The chain carries TRBV11-1 and TRBJ2-7; D possibly corresponds to TRBD1 (6 bases). CDR3 size: 14 residues. The V gene's germline CDR1 is SGHAT and CDR2 FQDESV (reference sequence). V was trimmed by 3 bases and J by 2 bases, leaving 11 bases between them.

This chain links TRBV29-1 with TRBJ2-7; 9 positions agree with TRBD1. This CDR3 is 12 amino acids long. Germline V gene sequence: CDR1 SQVTM, CDR2 ANQGSEA. Trimming at V came to 6 bases and at J to 3 bases, leaving 3 bases not matched to a gene. CDR3 region: CSVGQGNYEQYF. In DNA form, the CDR3 reads TGCAGCGTAGGACAGGGGAACTACGAGCAGTACTTC.

CDR3 sequence: CASKGTGGYEQYF. The CDR3 nucleotides read TGTGCCAGTAAGGGGACAGGGGGTTACGAGCAGTACTTC. The J gene is TRBJ2-7, the V gene TRBV19; 11 nucleotides align to TRBD1. Trimming at V came to 7 bases and at J to 4 bases, leaving 3 bases not matched to a gene. Germline V lookup: CDR1 LNHDA, CDR2 SQIVND (reference sequence). CDR3 length: 13 amino acids.